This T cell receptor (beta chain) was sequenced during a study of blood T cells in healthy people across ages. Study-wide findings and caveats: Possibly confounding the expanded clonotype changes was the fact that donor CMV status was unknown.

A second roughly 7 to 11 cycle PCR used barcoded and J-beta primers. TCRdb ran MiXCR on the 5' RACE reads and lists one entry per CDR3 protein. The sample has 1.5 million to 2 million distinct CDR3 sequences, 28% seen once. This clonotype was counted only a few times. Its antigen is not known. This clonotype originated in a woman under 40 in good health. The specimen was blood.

The CDR3 DNA sequence: TGCGCCAGCAGCTCGGGACATATGGCGGGGGAGCAGTACTTC. Its translation is CASSSGHMAGEQYF. The J gene is TRBJ2-7, the V gene TRBV5-1; D may be TRBD1 or TRBD2 (6 bases each). Germline V CDR1 and CDR2: SGHRS, YFSETQ. CDR3 length: 14 amino acids. V was cut by 3 bases and J by 7 bases, with 17 bases left in between.